This T cell receptor beta chain is drawn from a study of T cells after yellow fever vaccination. This CDR3 spans 13 amino acids. From germline, CDR1 is SEHNR and CDR2 FQNEAQ (reference sequence). Findings and caveats of the study: Peak timing came faster in the weaker secondary response, day 5 versus 15. The bulk population could contribute abundant contaminating clonotypes to FACS-sorted repertoires.

Worth noting for this clonotype: The antigen remains undetermined. A junction end diverges from the germline sequence, so it may reflect a read error.

TCRdb redid the calling of the 5' RACE reads with MiXCR, one entry per CDR3 protein. The sample holds 300,000 to 400,000 distinct CDR3 sequences, roughly a tenth seen once. The material was CD4+ T cells sorted from PBMCs, obtained 45 days after the yellow fever booster vaccination. V gene TRBV7-9 combines with J gene TRBJ2-5, with D uncertain. This clonotype was obtained from a man between 18 and 35 years old who received the YFV17D yellow fever vaccine. The CDR3 sequence is CASSLRFQGTQYF. CDR3 in DNA: TGTGCCAGCAGCCTTAGGTTCCAAGGGACCCAGTACTTC.